The 29 T cell receptor beta chains listed next were all sequenced from one sample in a study of blood T cell repertoires in COVID-19. Some clones are missing from TCRdb's copy, which holds only in-frame ones; the method was immunoSEQ multiplex PCR. The repertoire holds 99,000 or so clones, with approximately 91% as singletons. Material: peripheral blood. These receptors all stem from a human donor in a cohort sampled during active COVID-19.

J is TRBJ2-5 and V is TRBV5-1; unclear D gene. The V end was cut by 5 bases, the J end by 3 bases, with 14 bases between. The V gene's germline CDR1 is SGHRS and CDR2 YFSETQ. The CDR3 covers 14 residues. This CDR3 is CASSLGPTEETQYF. The CDR3, as DNA: TGCGCCAGCAGTCTAGGTCCTACCGAAGAGACCCAGTACTTC.

J is TRBJ1-4 and V is TRBV19; D may be TRBD1 (5 bases). The V end lost 10 bases, the J end lost 0 bases, and 15 bases lay between the germline ends. CDR1 is LNHDA, CDR2 SQIVND, per germline (reference sequence). The CDR3 has 15 residues. The CDR3 DNA is TGTGCCACCGCAAGGCGGGGGGCAACTAATGAAAAACTGTTTTTT. It yields the protein CATARRGATNEKLFF.

The chain is built from TRBV7-2 and TRBJ2-7; 8 nucleotides align to TRBD1. The J segment lost 2 bases and the V segment lost 5 bases, leaving 8 bases of the junction unmatched. The CDR3 is made up of 15 amino acids. Germline lookup yields CDR1 SGHTA and CDR2 FQGNSA. DNA for the CDR3: TGTGCCAGCAGCCCGTCGACAGGGGAGGCCTACGAGCAGTACTTC. This translates into CASSPSTGEAYEQYF.

The chain has TRBV5-8 and TRBJ2-2; D remains ambiguous. This CDR3 contains 13 residues. The germline V and J ends were trimmed by 7 bases and 5 bases, with 12 bases remaining between them. In germline, CDR1 is SGHTS, CDR2 YDEGEE. CDR3 amino acids: CASSWFETGELFF. DNA of the CDR3: TGTGCCAGCTCCTGGTTTGAGACCGGGGAGCTGTTTTTT.

V is TRBV7-3 and J is TRBJ2-1, with D possibly matching TRBD2 (5 bases). Trimming took 5 bases from V and 5 from J, leaving 16 bases between them. This CDR3 is 15 amino acids long. CDR1 SGHTA and CDR2 FQGTGA come from the germline V gene. The CDR3 loop reads CASSLSRGRNNEQFF. The DNA for the CDR3 is TGTGCCAGCAGCCTTAGCCGGGGTCGAAACAATGAGCAGTTCTTC.

The chain combines TRBV13 with TRBJ2-1; 13 positions match TRBD2. Germline V gives CDR1 PRHDT, CDR2 FYEKMQ (reference sequence). V was clipped by 4 bases and J by 9 bases; unmatched bases: 6. The CDR3 covers 15 residues. This chain's CDR3 is CASSSGLAGDLEQFF. For the CDR3, the DNA is TGTGCCAGCAGCTCAGGACTAGCGGGAGATCTTGAGCAGTTCTTC.

V and J are TRBV30 and TRBJ1-2; 10 bases align to TRBD1. The CDR3 is 14 amino acids. The germline CDR1 and CDR2 sequences are GTSNPN and SVGIG (reference sequence). Trimming cost V 2 bases and J 7 bases; bases outside gene matches: 7. As DNA, the CDR3 is TGTGCCTGGAGTTCCACAAGGACAGGGGGTGGCTACACCTTC. This sequence encodes CAWSSTRTGGGYTF.

A remark on this clone: Germline and junction disagree at one end, which may indicate a read error. This chain links TRBV7-7 with TRBJ2-5; tentative D call: TRBD2 (5 bases). Per germline, CDR1 SSHAT and CDR2 FNYEAQ (reference sequence). The CDR3 covers 16 residues. The CDR3 sequence is CASSQFGRGRGETQYF. Here the CDR3 DNA reads TGTGCTAGCAGCCAGTTTGGTCGAGGGCGCGGGGAGACCCAGTACTTC.

The V gene is TRBV2, the J gene TRBJ1-3; D perhaps matches TRBD1 (6 bases). Looked up from germline, CDR1 is SNHLY and CDR2 is FYNNEI. V dropped 6 bases and J dropped 4 bases, with 13 bases sitting between them. This CDR3 is built from 14 residues. CDR3 coding DNA: TGTGCCAGCAGCGCAGACCAGGGGGGAAACACCATATATTTT. It yields the protein CASSADQGGNTIYF.

The chain couples TRBV6-6 to TRBJ2-7; 9 bases map to TRBD1. In germline, CDR1 is MNHNY, CDR2 SVGAGI (reference sequence). The trim removed 10 bases at V and 2 bases at J, leaving 9 bases unmatched. The CDR3 runs to 14 residues. DNA for the CDR3: TGTGCCACCCGGGGGACAGGGATCCCCTACGAGCAGTACTTC. Translated, it gives CATRGTGIPYEQYF.

In its sample, this clone was seen a few times. The chain employs TRBV7-6 and TRBJ1-6; D gene ambiguous. This CDR3 region has 15 residues. Per germline, CDR1 SGHVS and CDR2 FNYEAQ. V was cut by 5 bases and J by 9 bases, with 17 bases left in between. The DNA for the CDR3 is TGTGCCAGCAGCCGCTCTCGAGGGTTTCTTTCACCCCTCCACTTT. This encodes CASSRSRGFLSPLHF.

This rearrangement joins TRBV11-3 to TRBJ2-1; 9 positions agree with TRBD2. Germline V gives CDR1 SGHNT, CDR2 YENEEA. This CDR3 region has 16 residues. Unmatched junction bases numbered 8, after V lost 5 bases and J lost 3 bases. The CDR3 spells CASSMIRTSVYNEQFF. CDR3 in DNA: TGTGCCAGCAGCATGATTCGGACTAGCGTCTACAATGAGCAGTTCTTC.

The chain has TRBV2 and TRBJ1-6, with a tentative D call TRBD1 (5 bases). From germline, CDR1 is SNHLY and CDR2 FYNNEI. The CDR3 loop spans 14 amino acids. Trimming took off 4 bases at V and 8 bases at J, with 12 bases between the two ends. This chain's CDR3 is CASSGGRGYSPLHF. CDR3 sequence (DNA): TGTGCCAGCAGTGGAGGACGGGGGTATTCACCCCTCCACTTT.

This chain connects TRBV7-2 to TRBJ2-5; 14 nucleotides match TRBD2. Germline loops: CDR1 SGHTA, CDR2 FQGNSA. The length of the CDR3 is 14 residues. The V segment lost 6 bases and the J segment 5 bases; nucleotides outside the gene matches: 2. CDR3 amino acids: CASRTSGGAETQYF. In DNA, the CDR3 is TGTGCCAGCAGGACTAGCGGGGGGGCGGAGACCCAGTACTTC. The variable domain in full, with the rest retrieved from reference TRBV7-2 and TRBJ2-5, is GAGVSQSPSNKVTEKGKDVELRCDPISGHTALYWYRQSLGQGLEFLIYFQGNSAPDKSGLPSDRFSAERTGGSVSTLTIQRTQQEDSAVYLCASRTSGGAETQYFGPGTRLLVL.

CDR3 residues: CASSLGSNYEQYF. CDR3 DNA sequence: TGTGCCAGCAGCTTAGGCTCTAACTACGAGCAGTACTTC. This chain links TRBV7-9 with TRBJ2-7; no reliable D call. In germline, CDR1 is SEHNR, CDR2 FQNEAQ (reference sequence). The germline V and J ends were trimmed by 1 base and 3 bases, with 7 bases remaining between them. This CDR3 comprises 13 residues.

The chain is built from TRBV4-3 and TRBJ2-2; TRBD1 is a possible D gene (5 bases). Germline CDR1 reads LGHNA; CDR2 reads YSLEER. The germline V and J ends were trimmed by 0 bases and 6 bases, with 17 bases remaining between them. The CDR3 spans 17 residues. The chain's CDR3 is CASSQDWSRVMAGELFF. The CDR3 coding sequence is TGCGCCAGCAGCCAAGATTGGTCCAGGGTGATGGCCGGGGAGCTGTTTTTT.

J is TRBJ2-7 and V is TRBV28; D unresolved. The CDR3 contains 12 residues. V was clipped by 5 bases and J by 3 bases, with 8 bases between them. The germline V gene encodes CDR1 MDHEN and CDR2 SYDVKM. The chain's CDR3 is CASSRGGYEQYF. CDR3 sequence (DNA): TGTGCCAGCAGTAGAGGCGGCTACGAGCAGTACTTC.

The chain couples TRBV12-3 or TRBV12-4 to TRBJ2-1, with a tentative D call TRBD1 (5 bases). The length of the CDR3 is 13 residues. The V end was cut by 5 bases, the J end by 9 bases, with 14 bases between. In nucleotides, the CDR3 is TGTGCCAGCAGTGCCCGACAGTTTACTGAGCAGTTCTTC. This codes for CASSARQFTEQFF.

This clone was recorded once. This sample includes further DNA sequences coding for the same CDR3. The chain uses TRBV3-1 (or the pseudogene TRBV3-2) and TRBJ2-1; no clear D gene. The germline V and J ends were trimmed by 0 bases and 4 bases, with 4 bases remaining between them. Germline V gives CDR1 LGHDT, CDR2 YNNKEL (reference sequence). This CDR3 is 13 amino acids long. Here the CDR3 DNA reads TGTGCCAGCAGCCAAGACAGGTACAATGAGCAGTTCTTC. It is translated as CASSQDRYNEQFF.

The chain uses TRBV7-2 and TRBJ2-5, with D perhaps matching TRBD2 (6 bases). Trimming cost V 2 bases and J 5 bases, with 18 bases left between them. Germline values: CDR1 SGHTA, CDR2 FQGNSA. The CDR3 contains 16 residues. CDR3 amino acids: CASSLRSGGVGETQYF. The CDR3 DNA reads TGTGCCAGCAGCTTACGGTCTGGCGGGGTGGGGGAGACCCAGTACTTC.

The chain has TRBV4-3 and TRBJ2-7, with D tentatively TRBD1 (5 bases). Between the trimmed V and J ends, which lost 3 bases and 5 bases, there was a span of 17 bases. The CDR3 spans 15 residues. CDR1 is LGHNA, CDR2 YSLEER, per germline. Here the CDR3 reads CASSQDPAGIDEQYF. CDR3 coding DNA: TGCGCCAGCAGCCAGGACCCGGCAGGGATAGACGAGCAGTACTTC.

V usage is TRBV5-4 and J usage is TRBJ2-7; D not resolved. The germline gives CDR1 SGHNT, CDR2 YYREEE (reference sequence). This CDR3 comprises 12 residues. Trimming pared 3 bases from V and 2 bases from J, leaving 6 bases between. The CDR3 loop is CASSSDTYEQYF. The CDR3 DNA follows: TGTGCCAGCAGCTCAGACACCTACGAGCAGTACTTC.

The chain links TRBV12-3 or TRBV12-4 to TRBJ1-2; 11 nucleotides agree with TRBD1. This CDR3 contains 13 residues. Losses at the gene ends were 5 bases for V and 4 bases for J; bases not matched to a gene: 0. The DNA for the CDR3 is TGTGCCAGCAGTGGGACAGGGGGCTATGGCTACACCTTC. Translated, it gives CASSGTGGYGYTF.

V and J are TRBV5-1 and TRBJ1-5; the D gene is possibly TRBD1 (6 bases). The CDR3 extends over 14 amino acids. V was cut by 9 bases and J by 0 bases, with 13 bases left in between. Germline CDR1 is SGHRS and CDR2 is YFSETQ. This chain's CDR3 is CATDRQDSNQPQHF. The CDR3 bases are TGCGCCACGGACCGACAGGATAGCAATCAGCCCCAGCATTTT.

This chain uses TRBV6-6 with TRBJ2-3; 8 bases fit TRBD1. The germline CDR1 and CDR2 sequences are MNHNY and SVGAGI (reference sequence). After removal of 6 bases from V and 4 bases from J, the junction contained 6 bases not matched to a gene. This CDR3 is 14 amino acids long. In DNA form, the CDR3 reads TGTGCCAGCAGCTCGACAGGGGAATCAGATACGCAGTATTTT. Translated: CASSSTGESDTQYF.

The chain combines TRBV24-1 with TRBJ1-1; D is undetermined. The ends were cut back, 3 bases at V and 2 bases at J, with 6 bases in the middle. This CDR3 has 13 residues. Per the germline V gene, CDR1 is KGHDR and CDR2 is SFDVKD. CDR3 residues: CATSDPGNTEAFF. The CDR3 nucleotides are TGTGCCACCAGTGATCCGGGAAACACTGAAGCTTTCTTT.

The V gene is TRBV7-3, the J gene TRBJ1-2; D unresolved. The length of the CDR3 is 15 residues. The V gene's germline CDR1 is SGHTA and CDR2 FQGTGA. With 6 bases removed from V and 7 bases from J, the gap between germline ends came to 21 bases. The CDR3: CASSPTGGREFGYTF. CDR3 coding DNA: TGTGCCAGCAGTCCCACCGGAGGAAGGGAGTTTGGCTACACCTTC.

The CDR3 DNA reads as TGCGCCAGCAGCCGGGACTACACAGATACGCAGTATTTT. Its translation: CASSRDYTDTQYF. The chain carries TRBV10-1 and TRBJ2-3; 7 bases agree with TRBD2. This CDR3 spans 13 amino acids. The ends lost 6 bases at V and 2 bases at J; junction bases unmatched: 2. Per germline, CDR1 WNHNN and CDR2 SYGVQD (reference sequence).

The chain has TRBV9 and TRBJ2-5, with D hard to call. Per the germline V gene, CDR1 is SGDLS and CDR2 is YYNGEE. Trimming shortened V by 3 bases and J by 4 bases, and 16 bases separated the two germline ends. CDR3 length: 15 amino acids. As DNA, the CDR3 is TGTGCCAGCAGCGCTCTCGAGAGGTCGGCAGAGACCCAGTACTTC. Its protein product is CASSALERSAETQYF.